These 28 T cell receptor beta chains share one sample of origin, sequenced in a study of blood T cells in healthy people across ages. Through a sample-barcoded 5' primer and a J-beta primer mix, a second PCR was run for roughly 6 to 12 cycles. TCRdb re-called the 5' RACE reads with MiXCR, one entry per CDR3 protein. The sample shows hundreds of thousands of distinct CDR3 sequences, roughly 47% of them seen only once. The specimen was blood. Receptors originate from a woman aged 55-70 years in good health.

This clonotype was counted only a few times. The chain recombines TRBV5-1 with TRBJ1-5; possibly TRBD1 for D (6 bases). The CDR3 covers 15 residues. From germline, CDR1 is SGHRS and CDR2 YFSETQ. Between the trimmed V and J ends, which lost 4 bases and 1 base, there was a span of 12 bases. The CDR3 coding sequence is TGCGCCAGCAGCCACTCAGGGGCCAGCAATCAGCCCCAGCATTTT. Protein: CASSHSGASNQPQHF.

The chain uses TRBV7-3 and TRBJ2-5; the match to TRBD2 covers 8 bases. There are 16 residues in the CDR3. CDR1 SGHTA and CDR2 FQGTGA come from the germline V gene. Trimming at V came to 2 bases and at J to 2 bases, leaving 7 bases not matched to a gene. The CDR3, as DNA: TGTGCCAGCAGCTTAGGTGTTAGCGGGGCTCAAGAGACCCAGTACTTC. Translating it yields CASSLGVSGAQETQYF.

This clonotype was counted a few times. The rearrangement uses TRBV6-6 and TRBJ1-2; the D is unclear. The CDR3 has 14 amino acids. Germline CDR1 is MNHNY and CDR2 is SVGAGI (reference sequence). V was shortened by 2 bases and J by 4 bases, with 11 bases between the two germline ends. The CDR3 DNA reads as TGTGCCAGCAGTTACGCGGGCGGTACCTATGGCTACACCTTC. Protein product: CASSYAGGTYGYTF.

The chain uses TRBV12-3 or TRBV12-4 and TRBJ2-3; D is undetermined. Trimming shortened V by 7 bases and J by 5 bases, and 10 bases separated the two germline ends. The CDR3 is 12 amino acids. Here the CDR3 reads CASNPGQDTQYF. The CDR3 region has the DNA TGTGCCAGCAACCCTGGGCAAGATACGCAGTATTTT.

The chain employs TRBV4-1 and TRBJ1-2; possibly TRBD1 for D (6 bases). V shed 0 bases and J shed 4 bases, with 9 bases lying between them. The CDR3 contains 14 residues. CDR1 is MGHRA and CDR2 is YSYEKL in the germline V gene. The CDR3 region has the DNA TGCGCCAGCAGCCAAGAGTGGGGGCCCTATGGCTACACCTTC. It encodes CASSQEWGPYGYTF.

The chain recombines TRBV20-1 with TRBJ2-4, with a possible D match to TRBD1 (6 bases). The CDR3 length is 16 residues. With 1 base removed from V and 1 base from J, the gap between germline ends came to 14 bases. Germline loops: CDR1 DFQATT, CDR2 SNEGSKA (reference sequence). DNA of the CDR3: TGCAGTGCTAGAGTTTCAGGGGCGAGGGCCAAAAACATTCAGTACTTC. Its protein is CSARVSGARAKNIQYF.

The rearrangement links TRBV10-3 to TRBJ1-2; 8 bases map to TRBD1. The CDR3 consists of 12 residues. CDR1 is ENHRY, CDR2 SYGVKD, per germline. Trimming removed 10 bases from V and 4 bases from J; junction bases left unmatched: 5. In DNA, the CDR3 is TGTGCCACCTCTGACAGGGGCTATGGCTACACCTTC. Translating gives CATSDRGYGYTF.

The rearrangement joins TRBV6-2 or TRBV6-3 to TRBJ2-5; D call uncertain. V dropped 6 bases and J dropped 2 bases, with 10 bases sitting between them. This CDR3 is built from 13 residues. The germline V gene encodes CDR1 MNHEY and CDR2 SVGEGT. CDR3 sequence (DNA): TGTGCCAGCAGCCGACATTTTCAAGAGACCCAGTACTTC. Protein sequence: CASSRHFQETQYF.

The chain couples TRBV29-1 to TRBJ1-1, with D perhaps matching TRBD1 (6 bases). V dropped 7 bases and J dropped 4 bases, with 13 bases sitting between them. The germline gives CDR1 SQVTM, CDR2 ANQGSEA. The CDR3 length is 12 residues. CDR3 residues: CSAGAPGTEAFF. The CDR3 DNA is TGCAGCGCAGGGGCGCCGGGCACTGAAGCTTTCTTT.

The rearrangement uses TRBV12-3 or TRBV12-4 and TRBJ2-3, with D unclear. V lost 1 base, J lost 3 bases, and 11 bases lay in between. The CDR3 is made up of 15 amino acids. For the CDR3, the DNA is TGTGCCAGCAGTTTAGGATTGCAGTGGACAGATACGCAGTATTTT. Its protein is CASSLGLQWTDTQYF.

The chain is built from TRBV7-9 and TRBJ1-5; TRBD1 is a possible D gene (5 bases). Per the germline V gene, CDR1 is SEHNR and CDR2 is FQNEAQ (reference sequence). CDR3 length: 14 amino acids. V lost 3 bases to trimming and J lost 7 bases, with 13 bases between them. CDR3 nucleotide sequence: TGTGCCAGCAGCTTGGGGGAGGAGTTCCAGCCCCAGCATTTT. It codes for CASSLGEEFQPQHF. Complete variable domain (other parts from reference TRBV7-9 and TRBJ1-5): DTGVSQNPRHKITKRGQNVTFRCDPISEHNRLYWYRQTLGQGPEFLTYFQNEAQLEKSRLLSDRFSAERPKGSFSTLEIQRTEQGDSAMYLCASSLGEEFQPQHFGDGTRLSIL.

This clonotype has a handful of counts. The rearrangement joins TRBV29-1 to TRBJ2-7, with D possibly matching TRBD2 (5 bases). CDR1 is SQVTM and CDR2 is ANQGSEA in the germline V gene. V gave up 4 bases and J gave up 0 bases, with 13 bases separating them. The CDR3 has 14 residues. The CDR3 nucleotides read TGCAGCGTTGTTGCGGGCGTCAGCTCCTACGAGCAGTACTTC. Protein: CSVVAGVSSYEQYF.

To note about this clonotype: This could be a read error, since a much larger clone is one nucleotide away. The chain carries TRBV10-3 and TRBJ2-1, with TRBD2 matching over 10 bases. Germline V gene sequence: CDR1 ENHRY, CDR2 SYGVKD. J lost 6 bases, V lost 7 bases, and 12 bases had no gene match. The length of the CDR3 is 16 residues. The CDR3 nucleotides are TGTGCCATCACCTCTAGCGGGAGTGGTTTGGTCAATGAGCAGTTCTTC. This codes for CAITSSGSGLVNEQFF.

Regarding this clonotype: The junction and the germline gene differ at one end; a read error may be behind it. This chain joins TRBV3-1 and TRBJ1-5; no definite D call. The length of the CDR3 is 13 residues. The V gene's germline CDR1 is LGHDT and CDR2 YNNKEL (reference sequence). DNA of the CDR3: TGTGCCAGCGGCCAAGGCCCAGACCAGCCCCAGCATTTT. It encodes CASGQGPDQPQHF.

The chain uses TRBV5-1 and TRBJ2-7; D might be TRBD1 (6 bases). The V gene lost 7 bases and the J gene lost 0 bases, with 14 bases spanning the gap. Germline values: CDR1 SGHRS, CDR2 YFSETQ. The CDR3 covers 14 residues. The CDR3 nucleotides are TGCGCCAGCGGCCGGGACAAAGCCTCCTACGAGCAGTACTTC. It encodes CASGRDKASYEQYF.

This clonotype was detected a few times. The chain links TRBV27 to TRBJ1-2; 7 positions match TRBD1. The V gene end was trimmed by 0 bases and the J gene end by 5 bases; junction bases not matched to a gene: 6. This CDR3 is built from 15 residues. The V gene's germline CDR1 is MNHEY and CDR2 SMNVEV (reference sequence). The CDR3 loop is CASSLSGGFRYGYTF. The CDR3 nucleotides are TGTGCCAGCAGTTTATCAGGGGGCTTTCGTTATGGCTACACCTTC.

This clonotype was seen only a few times. The chain has TRBV21-1 and TRBJ2-5. TRBV21-1 is an annotated pseudogene. The CDR3 loop spans 19 amino acids. The CDR3 loop reads CASSKGPIKINSLGETQYF. For the CDR3, the DNA is TGTGCCAGCAGCAAAGGACCGATTAAGATCAACTCCTTAGGGGAGACCCAGTACTTC.

In the case of this clonotype: Being one base from a much bigger clone, this may be a read error. This chain joins TRBV7-7 and TRBJ2-5, with 8 bases fitting TRBD1. Near its end, the DNA agrees better with TRBJ2-7, so the J call may be wrong. This CDR3 is built from 13 residues. Germline CDR1 reads SSHAT; CDR2 reads FNYEAQ (reference sequence). The CDR3 reads CASSLGQDYEQYF. The CDR3 DNA sequence: TGTGCCAGCAGCCTGGGACAGGACTACGAGCAGTACTTC.

This clonotype has just a few counts. This chain's CDR3 is CSARVGHQNTEAFF. The CDR3 coding sequence is TGCAGTGCTAGAGTAGGACACCAGAACACTGAAGCTTTCTTT. This chain connects TRBV20-1 to TRBJ1-1; TRBD1 is a possible D gene (5 bases). The germline V and J ends were trimmed by 1 base and 1 base, with 10 bases remaining between them. The CDR3 sequence is 14 residues long. Germline V gene data show CDR1 as DFQATT and CDR2 as SNEGSKA (reference sequence).

This clonotype was observed at least ten times. The V and J genes are TRBV6-5 and TRBJ2-1, with no clear D. The V end lost 6 bases, the J end lost 6 bases, and 15 bases lay between the germline ends. The CDR3 is 14 amino acids. CDR1 and CDR2 (germline): MNHEY, SVGAGI. The CDR3 DNA reads TGTGCCAGCAGGATAAACAGTGACCCCAATGAGCAGTTCTTC. This codes for CASRINSDPNEQFF.

Notes on this clonotype: One base away lies a much larger clone, so this may be a sequencing read error. The chain employs TRBV29-1 and TRBJ2-4; unclear D gene. The closer fit of TRBJ2-7 to the DNA end suggests the J call may be wrong. Looked up from germline, CDR1 is SQVTM and CDR2 is ANQGSEA. The CDR3 covers 11 residues. The CDR3 loop is CSVAQRYEQYF. In DNA, the CDR3 is TGCAGCGTTGCACAGAGGTACGAGCAGTACTTC.

This sequence joins TRBV7-3 and TRBJ2-2; the D is unclear. This CDR3 is built from 13 residues. CDR1 is SGHTA, CDR2 FQGTGA, per germline. Trimming removed 5 bases at V and 6 bases at J, with 10 bases between. The chain's CDR3 is CASSPDLAGELFF. The CDR3 coding sequence is TGTGCCAGCAGCCCTGATTTAGCCGGGGAGCTGTTTTTT.

This chain links TRBV7-2 with TRBJ2-7; a possible D gene is TRBD2 (6 bases). The CDR3 length is 15 residues. Trimming left V 5 bases short and J 6 bases short, with 20 bases between. Germline V gene sequence: CDR1 SGHTA, CDR2 FQGNSA. The CDR3 loop is CASSPTGTDRREQYF. The CDR3 nucleotides are TGTGCCAGCAGCCCGACCGGGACTGACCGCCGCGAGCAGTACTTC.

In this sample, this clonotype turned up many times. This chain uses TRBV29-1 with TRBJ2-1; 9 positions match TRBD1. CDR3 length: 15 residues. With 4 bases clipped from V and 6 bases from J, the junction kept 10 bases outside the gene matches. Germline CDR1 and CDR2: SQVTM and ANQGSEA. This chain's CDR3 is CSVAKGQGNRNEQFF. The CDR3 DNA reads as TGCAGCGTTGCGAAGGGACAGGGAAATCGCAATGAGCAGTTCTTC.

V gene TRBV20-1 combines with J gene TRBJ2-1, with TRBD2 matching 12 bases. The CDR3 covers 18 residues. CDR1 and CDR2 from the germline V gene are DFQATT and SNEGSKA (reference sequence). Unmatched junction bases numbered 20, after V lost 4 bases and J lost 10 bases. CDR3 in amino acids: CSATGQGTGLAGKREQFF. The CDR3 DNA reads TGCAGTGCTACTGGACAGGGCACCGGACTAGCGGGAAAGAGGGAGCAGTTCTTC.

The CDR3 DNA reads TGCGCCAGCAGCCAAGATCCAAGTGGGGGGGCGTACGAGCAGTACTTC. Its protein product is CASSQDPSGGAYEQYF. The rearrangement joins TRBV4-1 to TRBJ2-5; D perhaps matches TRBD2 (7 bases). The assigned J gene may be wrong: the sequence end matches TRBJ2-7 better. This CDR3 comprises 16 residues. The germline V gene has CDR1 MGHRA and CDR2 YSYEKL.

This clonotype came up once. V and J are TRBV12-3 or TRBV12-4 and TRBJ2-3; D gene uncertain. V shed 5 bases and J shed 1 base, with 10 bases lying between them. CDR3 length equals 14 residues. The CDR3 sequence: CASSQNLGTDTQYF. The CDR3 nucleotides are TGTGCCAGCAGTCAAAATCTAGGCACAGATACGCAGTATTTT.

The chain combines TRBV6-4 with TRBJ2-3; 7 bases are a match to TRBD2. Germline CDR1 and CDR2: MRHNA and SNTAGT. V gave up 0 bases and J gave up 4 bases; unmatched junction bases: 7. The CDR3 covers 16 residues. The CDR3 region is CASSDSAASGPDTQYF. The CDR3 region has the DNA TGTGCCAGCAGTGACTCCGCGGCTAGCGGTCCAGATACGCAGTATTTT.